The sequence of this T cell receptor beta chain was determined in a study of cytomegalovirus exposure and HLA in healthy donors. The PCR ran on 60 Vbeta and 13 Jbeta primers. Clones were read by immunoSEQ multiplex PCR, and TCRdb kept only the in-frame ones, dropping some. This repertoire includes about 110,000 clones. In the case of this clone: The antigen is undetermined.

Findings and limits, study-wide: In vitro confirmation showed a few CMV-associated chains to be CMV antigen specific. Available immune exposure information was restricted to CMV serostatus only. Follow-up analysis seemed to connect common viral pathogens with several of the most significant clusters identified.

The CDR3 extends over 14 amino acids. Germline CDR1 and CDR2: MDHEN and SYDVKM. The germline V and J ends were trimmed by 3 bases and 0 bases, with 6 bases remaining between them. The chain couples TRBV28 to TRBJ1-5; D perhaps matches TRBD1 (5 bases). Material: PBMCs. The sequence came from a man younger than 30 in good health and CMV-seronegative. Here the CDR3 reads CASSFGGSNQPQHF. The CDR3 DNA follows: TGTGCCAGCAGTTTCGGGGGTAGCAATCAGCCCCAGCATTTT.